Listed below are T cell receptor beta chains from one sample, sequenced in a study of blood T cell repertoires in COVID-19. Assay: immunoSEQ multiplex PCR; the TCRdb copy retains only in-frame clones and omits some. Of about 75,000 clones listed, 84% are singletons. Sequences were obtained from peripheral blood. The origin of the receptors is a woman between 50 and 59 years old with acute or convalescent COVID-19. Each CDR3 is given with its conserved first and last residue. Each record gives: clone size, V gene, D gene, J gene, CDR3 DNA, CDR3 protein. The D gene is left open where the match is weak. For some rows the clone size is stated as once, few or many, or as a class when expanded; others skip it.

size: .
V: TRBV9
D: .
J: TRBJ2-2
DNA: TGTGCCAGCAGCCCCCGGGGTAGCGCGAACACCGGGGAGCTGTTTTTT
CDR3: CASSPRGSANTGELFF

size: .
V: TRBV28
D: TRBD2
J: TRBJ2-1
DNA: TGTGCCAGCAGTTCCCCCCTCGGACTAGCGGTCAATGAGCAGTTCTTC
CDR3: CASSSPLGLAVNEQFF

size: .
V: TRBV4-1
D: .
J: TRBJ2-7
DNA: TGCGCCAGCAGCCTTTTCCAGGAACAGAGCTACGAGCAGTACTTC
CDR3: CASSLFQEQSYEQYF

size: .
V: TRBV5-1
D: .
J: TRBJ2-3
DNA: TGCGCCAGCAGCTTCTTGGACTCTACTAGGTATTTT
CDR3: CASSFLDSTRYF

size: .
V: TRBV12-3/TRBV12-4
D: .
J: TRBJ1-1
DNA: TGTGCCAGCATAATAATGGGGGCCGCTGAAGCTTTCTTT
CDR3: CASIIMGAAEAFF

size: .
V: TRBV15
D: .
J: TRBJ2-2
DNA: TGTGCCACCAGCAGAGCCCTGAGGGACGGGGAGCTGTTTTTT
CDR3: CATSRALRDGELFF

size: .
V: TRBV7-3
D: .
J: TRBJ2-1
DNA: TGTGCCAGCAGCTTAGACAGGATTGGGAAGCAGTTCTTC
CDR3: CASSLDRIGKQFF

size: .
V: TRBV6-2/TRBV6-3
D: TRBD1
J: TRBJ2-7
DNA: TGTGCCAGTAGTAGGGGACAGAAGTCCTACGAGCAGTACTTC
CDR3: CASSRGQKSYEQYF

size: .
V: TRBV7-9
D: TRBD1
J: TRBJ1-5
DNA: TGTGCCAGCAGCCGGACAGGGGGCATTCAGCCCCAGCATTTT
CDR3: CASSRTGGIQPQHF

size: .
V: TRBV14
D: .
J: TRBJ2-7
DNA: TGTGCCAGCAGCTCCGGGGGTACCTACGAGCAGTACTTC
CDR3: CASSSGGTYEQYF

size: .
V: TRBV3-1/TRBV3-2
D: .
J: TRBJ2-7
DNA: TGTGCCAGCAGCCAAGCAGCAGCGGCAGCGACCTACTACGAGCAGTACTTC
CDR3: CASSQAAAAATYYEQYF

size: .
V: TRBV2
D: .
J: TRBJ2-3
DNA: TGTGCCAGCACTGCCAGATCCCCAGATACGCAGTATTTT
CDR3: CASTARSPDTQYF

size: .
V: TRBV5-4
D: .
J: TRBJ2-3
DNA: TGTGCCAGCAGCCAGGGACTCGAAGTCACAGATACGCAGTATTTT
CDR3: CASSQGLEVTDTQYF

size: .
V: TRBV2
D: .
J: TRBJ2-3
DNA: TGTGCCAGCAGGGGAGCCACAGATACGCAGTATTTT
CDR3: CASRGATDTQYF

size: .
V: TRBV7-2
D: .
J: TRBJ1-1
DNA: TGTGCCAGCAGCTCGACAGCCATGAACACTGAAGCTTTCTTT
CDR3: CASSSTAMNTEAFF

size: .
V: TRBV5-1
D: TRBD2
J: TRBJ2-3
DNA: TGCGCCAGCGGGACTACCCTCACAGATACGCAGTATTTT
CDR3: CASGTTLTDTQYF

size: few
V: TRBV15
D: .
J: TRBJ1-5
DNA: TGTGCCACCAGCAGAGCCGGTAGCAATCAGCCCCAGCATTTT
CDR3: CATSRAGSNQPQHF

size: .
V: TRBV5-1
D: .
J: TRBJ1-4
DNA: TGCGCCAGCAGCTTGGAGGGGTGGACTAATGAAAAACTGTTTTTT
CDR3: CASSLEGWTNEKLFF

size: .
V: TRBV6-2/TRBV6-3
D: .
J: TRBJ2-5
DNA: TGTGCCAGCAGTTGGAGGGGACAGAACCAAGAGACCCAGTACTTC
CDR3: CASSWRGQNQETQYF

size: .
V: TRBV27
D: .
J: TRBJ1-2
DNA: TGTGCCAGCAGTTACGACAGAATGGCTAACTATGGCTACACCTTC
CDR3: CASSYDRMANYGYTF

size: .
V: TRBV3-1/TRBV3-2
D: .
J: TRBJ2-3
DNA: TGTGCCAGCAGCCCAATAGCCGATACGCAGTATTTT
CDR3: CASSPIADTQYF

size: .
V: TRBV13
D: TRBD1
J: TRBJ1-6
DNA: TGTGCCAGCAGCTTAGGGACACAGGGGAAAAGGTCACCCCTCCACTTT
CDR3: CASSLGTQGKRSPLHF

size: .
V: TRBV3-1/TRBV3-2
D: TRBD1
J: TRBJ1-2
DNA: TGTGCCAGCAGCCAAGAGAACAGGGGCTATGGCTACACCTTC
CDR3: CASSQENRGYGYTF

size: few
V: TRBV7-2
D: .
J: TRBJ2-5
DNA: TGTGCCAGCAGCTTATATTACGGGAGCGGGCTTCAAGAGACCCAGTACTTC
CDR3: CASSLYYGSGLQETQYF

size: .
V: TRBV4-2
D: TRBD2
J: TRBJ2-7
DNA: TGTGCCAGCAGCCAATCAGCGGGGGTCAACTACGAGCAGTACTTC
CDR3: CASSQSAGVNYEQYF

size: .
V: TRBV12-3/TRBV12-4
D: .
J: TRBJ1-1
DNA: TGTGCCAGCAGTTTAGGCACCCGGTACGCTTTCTTT
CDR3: CASSLGTRYAFF

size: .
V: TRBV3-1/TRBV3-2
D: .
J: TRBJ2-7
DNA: TGTGCCAGCAGCCACTCCTCCTACGAGCAGTACTTC
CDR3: CASSHSSYEQYF

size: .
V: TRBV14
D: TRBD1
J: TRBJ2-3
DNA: TGTGCCAGCAGCCAAGTGGCCGGGACAGGGCCGACAGATACGCAGTATTTT
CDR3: CASSQVAGTGPTDTQYF

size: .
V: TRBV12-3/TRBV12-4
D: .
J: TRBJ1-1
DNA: TGTGCCAGCAGCCTCGGGTGGAAAATGGAAGCTTTCTTT
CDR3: CASSLGWKMEAFF

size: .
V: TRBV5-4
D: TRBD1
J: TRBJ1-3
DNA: TGTGCCAGCAGCCTGGGACAGGGAAACACCATATATTTT
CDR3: CASSLGQGNTIYF

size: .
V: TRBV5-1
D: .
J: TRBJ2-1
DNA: TGCGCCAGCAGCGCTGACTTATTTGAGCAGTTCTTC
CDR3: CASSADLFEQFF

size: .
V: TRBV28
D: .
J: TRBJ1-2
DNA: TGTGCCAGCAGTTTGGCGGGGCCGAACTATGGCTACACCTTC
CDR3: CASSLAGPNYGYTF

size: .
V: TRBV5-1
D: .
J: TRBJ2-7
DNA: TGCGCCAGCAGCCGAAGCGTGGCGGACAGTCTCTACGAGCAGTACTTC
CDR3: CASSRSVADSLYEQYF

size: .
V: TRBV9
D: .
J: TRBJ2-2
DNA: TGTGCCAGCAGCGCCCGGGGGAGCGGGTCGAACACCGGGGAGCTGTTTTTT
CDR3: CASSARGSGSNTGELFF

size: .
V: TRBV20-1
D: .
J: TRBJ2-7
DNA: TGCAGTGCTAGTCGAGGGAGAAATTACGAGCAGTACTTC
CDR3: CSASRGRNYEQYF

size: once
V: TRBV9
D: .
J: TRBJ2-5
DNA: TGTGCCAGCAGCCCACCACCAGGGCAGGTAGATACGGAGACCCAGTACTTC
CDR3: CASSPPPGQVDTETQYF

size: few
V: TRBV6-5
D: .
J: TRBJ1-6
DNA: TGTGCCAGCAGTTTAGAACAGAATTCACCCCTCCACTTT
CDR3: CASSLEQNSPLHF

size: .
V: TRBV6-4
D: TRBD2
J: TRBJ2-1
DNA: TGTGCCAGCAGTGTAGCGGGAGGTCGAAATGAGCAGTTCTTC
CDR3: CASSVAGGRNEQFF

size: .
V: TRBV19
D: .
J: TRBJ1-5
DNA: TGTGCCAGTAGCTCCCTCTACTACGATACCAGCAATCAGCCCCAGCATTTT
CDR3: CASSSLYYDTSNQPQHF

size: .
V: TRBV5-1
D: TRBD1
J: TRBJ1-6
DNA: TGCGCCAGCAAAAGGGACAGGGAGAATTCACCCCTCCACTTT
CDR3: CASKRDRENSPLHF

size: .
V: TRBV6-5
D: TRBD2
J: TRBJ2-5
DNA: TGTGCCAGCAGTTACTCGGGGGCTAGCGGGGGGGGGACCCAGTACTTC
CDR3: CASSYSGASGGGTQYF

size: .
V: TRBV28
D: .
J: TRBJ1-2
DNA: TGTGCCAGCAGTTTACTAGGCGGGAATGGCTACACCTTC
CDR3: CASSLLGGNGYTF

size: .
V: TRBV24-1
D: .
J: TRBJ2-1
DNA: TGTGCCACCAGTGATCCCTGGCCAGGGGACGATGAGCAGTTCTTC
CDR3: CATSDPWPGDDEQFF

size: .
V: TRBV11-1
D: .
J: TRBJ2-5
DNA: TGTGCCAGCCGCGGCGCGGGTAGAGGTTATCAAGAGACCCAGTACTTC
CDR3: CASRGAGRGYQETQYF

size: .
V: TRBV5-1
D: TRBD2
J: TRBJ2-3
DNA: TGCGCCAGCTCTTTAGCGGGAGGGACAGATACGCAGTATTTT
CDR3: CASSLAGGTDTQYF